The 27 T cell receptor beta chains below were found in one sample sequenced in a study of blood T cell repertoires in COVID-19. Generated by immunoSEQ multiplex PCR, the TCRdb table keeps only in-frame clones and is missing some. The table has about 65,000 clones, about 82% seen once. Input material: peripheral blood. These TCRs come from a human donor in a cohort sampled during active COVID-19.

On this clone itself: Other DNA sequences from this sample encode an identical CDR3 as well. The CDR3 DNA sequence: TGTGCCAGCAGCCAAGGAGGTGAAGCTTTCTTT. The encoded protein is CASSQGGEAFF. V usage is TRBV3-1 (or the pseudogene TRBV3-2) and J usage is TRBJ1-1; no clear D gene. CDR3 length equals 11 residues. The germline V gene encodes CDR1 LGHDT and CDR2 YNNKEL (reference sequence). V gave up 1 base and J gave up 7 bases, with 4 bases separating them.

The chain joins TRBV19 to TRBJ2-5; the D gene is possibly TRBD2 (5 bases). Germline CDR1 and CDR2: LNHDA and SQIVND (reference sequence). Deletions cut 7 bases from V and 5 bases from J, with 20 bases between. The CDR3 totals 15 residues. DNA of the CDR3: TGTGCCAGTAAAGATCCCCTCGCCGGACTGGAGACCCAGTACTTC. Translating gives CASKDPLAGLETQYF.

This chain connects TRBV7-9 to TRBJ2-3; D ambiguous. This CDR3 contains 15 residues. V was shortened by 3 bases and J by 7 bases, with 17 bases between the two germline ends. CDR1 is SEHNR, CDR2 FQNEAQ, per germline (reference sequence). The CDR3: CASSLAGPSVHTQYF. For the CDR3, the DNA is TGTGCCAGCAGCTTGGCTGGCCCCAGCGTGCATACGCAGTATTTT. Complete variable domain (other parts from reference TRBV7-9 and TRBJ2-3): DTGVSQNPRHKITKRGQNVTFRCDPISEHNRLYWYRQTLGQGPEFLTYFQNEAQLEKSRLLSDRFSAERPKGSFSTLEIQRTEQGDSAMYLCASSLAGPSVHTQYFGPGTRLTVL.

The chain is built from TRBV28 and TRBJ2-1; weak D call: TRBD2 (5 bases). The germline V gene encodes CDR1 MDHEN and CDR2 SYDVKM. Between the trimmed V and J ends, which lost 8 bases and 1 base, there was a span of 9 bases. The CDR3 runs 13 residues. The DNA of the CDR3 is TGTGCCAGCGGAGGCAGGTCCTACAATGAGCAGTTCTTC. Translated: CASGGRSYNEQFF.

The chain links TRBV4-1 to TRBJ2-7, with 9 bases identical to TRBD1. V lost 3 bases to trimming and J lost 3 bases; unmatched junction nucleotides: 9. The CDR3 covers 16 residues. CDR1 is MGHRA and CDR2 is YSYEKL in the germline V gene. In DNA, the CDR3 is TGCGCCAGCAGCCAGGACTCGGGACAGGGCCTCTACGAGCAGTACTTC. Translation: CASSQDSGQGLYEQYF.

This rearrangement joins TRBV7-2 to TRBJ2-3; 11 bases fit TRBD2. The CDR3 consists of 18 residues. Germline loops: CDR1 SGHTA, CDR2 FQGNSA. After removal of 1 base from V and 5 bases from J, the junction contained 11 bases not matched to a gene. In DNA form, the CDR3 reads TGTGCCAGCAGCTTAGTGCCTAGCGGGGGGCCTTCGGGAGATACGCAGTATTTT. Residues: CASSLVPSGGPSGDTQYF.

Only a few counts were recorded for this clone. The chain carries TRBV6-1 and TRBJ1-5; 12 positions agree with TRBD1. CDR3 length: 15 residues. With 3 bases clipped from V and 6 bases from J, the junction kept 3 bases outside the gene matches. Germline V CDR1 and CDR2: MNHNS, SASEGT. CDR3 in amino acids: CASSDRDRGLQPQHF. CDR3 nucleotides: TGTGCCAGCAGTGACCGGGACAGGGGGCTTCAGCCCCAGCATTTT.

The rearrangement links TRBV18 to TRBJ1-1; the D gene is possibly TRBD1 (5 bases). The germline V gene encodes CDR1 KGHSH and CDR2 LQKENI. Trimming took off 2 bases at V and 4 bases at J, with 14 bases between the two ends. The CDR3 is made up of 15 amino acids. Here the CDR3 reads CASSPDNRMSTEAFF. DNA of the CDR3: TGTGCCAGCTCACCAGACAACAGGATGTCCACTGAAGCTTTCTTT.

The CDR3: CASSLTETGYGNTIYF. In nucleotides, the CDR3 is TGTGCCAGCAGCTTAACCGAGACAGGGTATGGAAACACCATATATTTT. The chain carries TRBV11-3 and TRBJ1-3; TRBD1 matches 7 bases. CDR3 length equals 16 residues. Looked up from germline, CDR1 is SGHNT and CDR2 is YENEEA. The V segment lost 2 bases and the J segment 3 bases; nucleotides outside the gene matches: 7.

This clone was detected ten times or more. The chain has TRBV3-1 (or the pseudogene TRBV3-2) and TRBJ1-1, with TRBD1 matching 9 bases. V shed 3 bases and J 3 bases; nucleotides not matched to a gene: 2. The CDR3 is 14 amino acids. Germline V gives CDR1 LGHDT, CDR2 YNNKEL (reference sequence). CDR3 bases: TGTGCCAGCAGCCAGCGGACAGGGGACACTGAAGCTTTCTTT. As protein: CASSQRTGDTEAFF.

The rearrangement uses TRBV18 and TRBJ1-5; D might be TRBD1 (5 bases). V was cut by 4 bases and J by 4 bases, with 8 bases left in between. The germline gives CDR1 KGHSH, CDR2 LQKENI. This CDR3 comprises 13 residues. The CDR3 spells CASSLDTNQPQHF. In DNA form, the CDR3 reads TGTGCCAGCTCACTGGACACAAATCAGCCCCAGCATTTT. Together with reference TRBV18 and TRBJ1-5, the CDR3 gives the full variable domain: NAGVMQNPRHLVRRRGQEARLRCSPMKGHSHVYWYRQLPEEGLKFMVYLQKENIIDESGMPKERFSAEFPKEGPSILRIQQVVRGDSAAYFCASSLDTNQPQHFGDGTRLSIL.

CDR3: CATSRETGTYEQYF. The CDR3 nucleotides read TGTGCCACCAGCAGAGAGACAGGAACCTACGAGCAGTACTTC. This chain uses TRBV15 with TRBJ2-7; possible D gene TRBD1, 6 bases. The germline gives CDR1 LNHNV, CDR2 YYDKDF (reference sequence). CDR3 length equals 14 residues. Trimming took 0 bases from V and 2 from J, leaving 8 bases between them. Complete variable domain (other parts from reference TRBV15 and TRBJ2-7): DAMVIQNPRYQVTQFGKPVTLSCSQTLNHNVMYWYQQKSSQAPKLLFHYYDKDFNNEADTPDNFQSRRPNTSFCFLDIRSPGLGDTAMYLCATSRETGTYEQYFGPGTRLTVT.

This chain joins TRBV27 and TRBJ2-5, with D possibly TRBD1 on 6 matching bases. Germline V gene data show CDR1 as MNHEY and CDR2 as SMNVEV (reference sequence). The CDR3 is 15 amino acids. Trimming shortened V by 0 bases and J by 5 bases, and 13 bases separated the two germline ends. The CDR3 here is CASSLSVGTPETQYF. CDR3 nucleotides: TGTGCCAGCAGTTTATCGGTAGGGACACCGGAGACCCAGTACTTC.

The chain is built from TRBV4-2 and TRBJ2-1, with 10 bases that match TRBD2. Germline trimming cut 1 base from V and 1 base from J; bases unmatched to any gene: 10. Germline CDR1 LGHNA, CDR2 YNFKEQ. CDR3 size: 19 residues. The CDR3 reads CASSQGGASGGWSYNEQFF. CDR3 DNA sequence: TGTGCCAGCAGCCAAGGTGGGGCTAGCGGGGGATGGTCCTACAATGAGCAGTTCTTC.

This chain connects TRBV6-5 to TRBJ2-7, with TRBD2 as a possible D gene (6 bases). The CDR3 runs to 14 residues. V was clipped by 7 bases and J by 1 base, with 14 bases between them. Germline CDR1 and CDR2: MNHEY and SVGAGI. In nucleotides, the CDR3 is TGTGCCAGCACCCCCATGGGACTTTCCTACGAGCAGTACTTC. Its protein is CASTPMGLSYEQYF.

This clone was found once. The chain uses TRBV7-2 and TRBJ2-4, with 9 bases lining up with TRBD2. Germline loops: CDR1 SGHTA, CDR2 FQGNSA. The CDR3 length is 16 residues. V was pared by 4 bases and J by 7 bases, with 11 bases of the junction left unmatched. The CDR3 is CASSSLGGGARNIQYF. The CDR3 DNA reads as TGTGCCAGCAGCTCCTTGGGCGGGGGGGCGCGGAACATTCAGTACTTC.

The chain links TRBV6-5 to TRBJ2-2, with a tentative D call TRBD1 (6 bases). V lost 10 bases, J lost 6 bases, and 12 bases lay in between. The CDR3 is 12 amino acids. Germline lookup yields CDR1 MNHEY and CDR2 SVGAGI. The CDR3 DNA sequence: TGTGCCATTTACAGGGTGTCCGGGGAGCTGTTTTTT. It codes for CAIYRVSGELFF.

The V call is TRBV28, the J call TRBJ1-3; D unclear. Germline values: CDR1 MDHEN, CDR2 SYDVKM. The CDR3 extends over 11 amino acids. Trimming shortened V by 8 bases and J by 6 bases, and 8 bases separated the two germline ends. The CDR3, as DNA: TGTGCCAGCGGCCCCATAAACACCATATATTTT. Translating it yields CASGPINTIYF.

The genes are TRBV11-3 and TRBJ1-3; D may be TRBD1 (5 bases). The CDR3 length is 14 residues. V was trimmed by 5 bases and J by 0 bases, leaving 8 bases between them. Germline CDR1 and CDR2: SGHNT and YENEEA. The CDR3 sequence is CASSQQDSGNTIYF. CDR3 DNA: TGTGCCAGCAGCCAACAGGACTCTGGAAACACCATATATTTT.

The J gene is TRBJ2-1, the V gene TRBV2; D unclear. V shed 6 bases and J shed 6 bases, with 18 bases lying between them. The CDR3 runs to 15 residues. Germline CDR1 and CDR2: SNHLY and FYNNEI. The CDR3 coding sequence is TGTGCCAGCAGGATCGAGTCAATACGAACCAATGAGCAGTTCTTC. Its translation: CASRIESIRTNEQFF.

There are a few counts of this clone. V is TRBV7-2 and J is TRBJ2-1; TRBD2 matches 10 bases. Germline lookup yields CDR1 SGHTA and CDR2 FQGNSA. This CDR3 is built from 17 residues. V shed 5 bases and J 4 bases; nucleotides not matched to a gene: 11. The CDR3 here is CASSITTERGGYNEQFF. The DNA for the CDR3 is TGTGCCAGCAGCATAACCACCGAGCGGGGGGGATACAATGAGCAGTTCTTC.

The chain has TRBV7-9 and TRBJ1-2; no definite D call. Per germline, CDR1 SEHNR and CDR2 FQNEAQ (reference sequence). This CDR3 comprises 15 residues. Trimming removed 2 bases at V and 0 bases at J, with 10 bases between. This CDR3 reads CASSLRTEANYGYTF. The CDR3 DNA reads TGTGCCAGCAGCTTAAGGACGGAGGCTAACTATGGCTACACCTTC.

This chain links TRBV30 with TRBJ1-5; 8 bases line up with TRBD1. V lost 2 bases and J lost 5; bases outside the gene matches: 11. The CDR3 has 16 amino acids. Germline CDR1 and CDR2: GTSNPN and SVGIG (reference sequence). The CDR3 is CAWSSGVSGGYQPQHF. The CDR3 DNA reads as TGTGCCTGGAGTTCGGGTGTGTCAGGGGGCTATCAGCCCCAGCATTTT. Looking up the rest from reference TRBV30 and TRBJ1-5 gives the full variable domain: SQTIHQWPATLVQPVGSPLSLECTVEGTSNPNLYWYRQAAGRGLQLLFYSVGIGQISSEVPQNLSASRPQDRQFILSSKKLLLSDSGFYLCAWSSGVSGGYQPQHFGDGTRLSIL.

The chain combines TRBV5-1 with TRBJ2-1; 11 nucleotides agree with TRBD2. With V trimmed by 1 base and J by 1 base, 4 bases remained unmatched. Germline-derived CDR1 and CDR2 are SGHRS and YFSETQ. CDR3 length: 17 amino acids. CDR3 nucleotide sequence: TGCGCCAGCAGCTTGTGGCTAGCGGGGGGATCCTACAATGAGCAGTTCTTC. As protein: CASSLWLAGGSYNEQFF.

The chain carries TRBV12-3 or TRBV12-4 and TRBJ1-2; D is unclear. Deletions cut 10 bases from V and 4 bases from J, with 16 bases between. The CDR3 contains 13 residues. Here the CDR3 DNA reads TGTGCCACCCACCCTAGGCGCATCTATGGCTACACCTTC. It codes for CATHPRRIYGYTF.

J is TRBJ2-3 and V is TRBV5-8, with 8 bases identical to TRBD2. CDR1 and CDR2 (germline): SGHTS, YDEGEE. V shed 0 bases, J shed 2 bases, and the junction held 11 bases outside the gene matches. CDR3 length: 18 amino acids. The CDR3 sequence: CASSLATYPGGSTDTQYF. The CDR3 DNA sequence: TGTGCCAGCAGCTTGGCGACTTACCCGGGGGGGTCCACAGATACGCAGTATTTT.

The chain is built from TRBV3-1 (or the pseudogene TRBV3-2) and TRBJ1-6; 10 nucleotides agree with TRBD1. Trimming removed 1 base from V and 6 bases from J; junction bases left unmatched: 3. The CDR3 loop spans 16 amino acids. Germline lookup yields CDR1 LGHDT and CDR2 YNNKEL (reference sequence). The CDR3 nucleotides are TGTGCCAGCAGCCAAGGGGACAGGGGTGGTAATTCACCCCTCCACTTT. It yields the protein CASSQGDRGGNSPLHF.